Presented here are 21 T cell receptor beta chains from one specimen sequenced in a study of shared clonotypes between healthy human individuals. Data came from immunoSEQ multiplex PCR; TCRdb stores just in-frame clones and leaves some out. The sample lists 500,000 to 700,000 clones; around 96% were seen once. It was CD45RO-negative cells, positively selected for CCR7, that made up naive CD8 cells, with terminally differentiated effector memory CD45RA+ cells excluded. What was sequenced was naive CD8+ T cells sorted from blood. These receptors all stem from a woman in her twenties or thirties in good health.

The chain has TRBV27 and TRBJ1-1; the D gene is possibly TRBD1 (5 bases). Germline V gene data show CDR1 as MNHEY and CDR2 as SMNVEV (reference sequence). This CDR3 has 15 residues. The ends were cut back, 5 bases at V and 1 base at J, with 14 bases in the middle. CDR3 nucleotides: TGTGCCAGCAGTCCGGGGCCCTTGAGGAACACTGAAGCTTTCTTT. Translated: CASSPGPLRNTEAFF.

The chain uses TRBV5-4 and TRBJ2-2; the D is unclear. Germline CDR1 SGHNT, CDR2 YYREEE (reference sequence). The CDR3 runs 16 residues. Trimming stripped 4 bases from V and 4 bases from J, with 17 bases between. The CDR3 sequence is CASSVPGAPTTGELFF. The CDR3 coding sequence is TGTGCCAGCAGCGTCCCAGGAGCGCCGACCACCGGGGAGCTGTTTTTT.

As to this clone: The identical CDR3 is also encoded by other nucleotide sequences in the sample. This chain links TRBV7-9 with TRBJ2-2; the D is unclear. The length of the CDR3 is 14 residues. The germline gives CDR1 SEHNR, CDR2 FQNEAQ (reference sequence). Trimming shortened V by 5 bases and J by 3 bases, and 10 bases separated the two germline ends. CDR3 nucleotide sequence: TGTGCCAGCAGCCTAGTTGGAGACACCGGGGAGCTGTTTTTT. Translation: CASSLVGDTGELFF.

The J gene is TRBJ2-1, the V gene TRBV7-9; D assignment may be TRBD1 or TRBD2 (6 bases each). The CDR3 is made up of 16 amino acids. Deletions cut 7 bases from V and 4 bases from J, with 20 bases between. Germline values: CDR1 SEHNR, CDR2 FQNEAQ (reference sequence). CDR3 DNA sequence: TGTGCCAGCACCCTGGAGGGGGGACTGGGGTACAATGAGCAGTTCTTC. It codes for CASTLEGGLGYNEQFF.

The J gene is TRBJ1-1, the V gene TRBV11-2; D call uncertain. This CDR3 is built from 17 residues. Trimming stripped 1 base from V and 0 bases from J, with 15 bases between. The germline gives CDR1 SGHAT, CDR2 FQNNGV. The DNA for the CDR3 is TGTGCCAGCAGCTTAGCCTCCGGCGACCCAATGAACACTGAAGCTTTCTTT. Amino acids: CASSLASGDPMNTEAFF.

V is TRBV10-2 and J is TRBJ1-1, with a weak D call TRBD1 (6 bases). V gave up 3 bases and J gave up 1 base, with 12 bases separating them. The CDR3 has 15 residues. Per germline, CDR1 WSHSY and CDR2 SAAADI. CDR3 nucleotides: TGCGCCAGCAGTGACCGACAGGAGGGGAACACTGAAGCTTTCTTT. Protein: CASSDRQEGNTEAFF.

The CDR3 spells CASSSYDSYNEQFF. The CDR3 coding sequence is TGTGCCAGTTCAAGTTACGACTCCTACAATGAGCAGTTCTTC. The rearrangement joins TRBV25-1 to TRBJ2-1; D remains ambiguous. This CDR3 has 14 residues. Germline CDR1 MGHDK, CDR2 SYGVNS. The V and J ends lost 9 bases and 0 bases respectively, with 12 bases between them. The whole variable domain, remainder taken from reference TRBV25-1 and TRBJ2-1, is EADIYQTPRYLVIGTGKKITLECSQTMGHDKMYWYQQDPGMELHLIHYSYGVNSTEKGDLSSESTVSRIRTEHFPLTLESARPSHTSQYLCASSSYDSYNEQFFGPGTRLTVL.

The genes are TRBV6-1 and TRBJ2-7; either TRBD1 or TRBD2 may fit D (5 bases each). The CDR3 is 14 amino acids. Trimming shortened V by 7 bases and J by 0 bases, and 13 bases separated the two germline ends. Germline-derived CDR1 and CDR2 are MNHNS and SASEGT. Written as DNA, the CDR3 is TGTGCCAGCACCGTCCTGGGACCCTCCTACGAGCAGTACTTC. This gives the protein CASTVLGPSYEQYF.

This clone has a handful of counts. The gene calls are TRBV30 and TRBJ1-1; unclear D gene. In germline, CDR1 is GTSNPN, CDR2 SVGIG (reference sequence). CDR3 length equals 13 residues. V lost 2 bases and J lost 5, with 12 bases in between. CDR3 in amino acids: CAWSPRLRTEAFF. The CDR3 nucleotides are TGTGCCTGGAGTCCCCGGTTACGGACTGAAGCTTTCTTT.

In this sample, this clone turned up once. This rearrangement joins TRBV27 to TRBJ2-1; D unresolved. Trimming took off 6 bases at V and 3 bases at J, with 9 bases between the two ends. Germline V gene lookup returns CDR1 MNHEY and CDR2 SMNVEV (reference sequence). This CDR3 region has 13 residues. CDR3 sequence: CASSPGVYNEQFF. The DNA for the CDR3 is TGTGCCAGCAGCCCAGGAGTCTACAATGAGCAGTTCTTC.

The V gene is TRBV6-6, the J gene TRBJ2-5; 7 nucleotides align to TRBD2. The DNA end lines up better with TRBJ2-7; the J call may be wrong. The CDR3 length is 13 residues. Germline CDR1 reads MNHNY; CDR2 reads SVGAGI (reference sequence). In DNA form, the CDR3 reads TGTGCCAGCAGTTTGTCGGGAGGCTACGAGCAGTACTTC. Translated: CASSLSGGYEQYF.

V usage is TRBV7-8 and J usage is TRBJ2-4; tentative D call: TRBD2 (6 bases). Germline CDR1 reads SGHVS; CDR2 reads FQNEAQ. The CDR3 consists of 13 residues. Trimming took 4 bases from V and 10 from J, leaving 14 bases between them. The CDR3 DNA is TGTGCCAGCAGCTCTTCGGGACTTCAAATTCAGTACTTC. The encoded protein is CASSSSGLQIQYF.

The chain employs TRBV7-9 and TRBJ2-1; 10 nucleotides agree with TRBD2. This CDR3 is 14 amino acids long. V lost 8 bases to trimming and J lost 9 bases; unmatched junction nucleotides: 10. Germline V gene lookup returns CDR1 SEHNR and CDR2 FQNEAQ (reference sequence). Here the CDR3 reads CASELAGAMGEQFF. In DNA, the CDR3 is TGTGCCAGCGAGCTAGCGGGAGCTATGGGTGAGCAGTTCTTC.

The rearrangement links TRBV29-1 to TRBJ2-7; 7 positions agree with TRBD2. Germline V CDR1 and CDR2: SQVTM, ANQGSEA. With 4 bases clipped from V and 2 bases from J, the junction kept 5 bases outside the gene matches. The CDR3 contains 13 residues. CDR3 nucleotides: TGCAGCGTTGTGGGGGGGATAGCCTACGAGCAGTACTTC. Translated, it gives CSVVGGIAYEQYF.

The rearrangement joins TRBV5-6 to TRBJ2-7; D not resolved. The V gene lost 2 bases and the J gene lost 1 base, with 7 bases spanning the gap. This CDR3 is built from 13 residues. The germline V gene has CDR1 SGHDT and CDR2 YYEEEE. CDR3 nucleotide sequence: TGTGCCAGCAGCTTCGGCGTTTCCTACGAGCAGTACTTC. Its protein is CASSFGVSYEQYF.

V usage is TRBV7-6 and J usage is TRBJ2-1, with D possibly being TRBD1 or TRBD2 (5 bases each). From germline, CDR1 is SGHVS and CDR2 FNYEAQ. The germline V and J ends were trimmed by 3 bases and 0 bases, with 12 bases remaining between them. The CDR3 extends over 16 amino acids. The CDR3 is CASSLWGTSSYNEQFF. CDR3 bases: TGTGCCAGCAGCTTGTGGGGGACCAGCTCCTACAATGAGCAGTTCTTC.

The chain couples TRBV2 to TRBJ2-2, with a possible D match to TRBD2 (6 bases). The CDR3 has 15 residues. In germline, CDR1 is SNHLY, CDR2 FYNNEI. V lost 8 bases and J lost 1, with 14 bases in between. The CDR3 DNA reads TGTGCCAGCGGCGGGGATGACCTGAACACCGGGGAGCTGTTTTTT. Protein product: CASGGDDLNTGELFF.

The chain is built from TRBV5-1 and TRBJ2-1; TRBD2 aligns across 8 bases. Unmatched junction bases numbered 1, after V lost 2 bases and J lost 6 bases. Per the germline V gene, CDR1 is SGHRS and CDR2 is YFSETQ. This CDR3 has 13 amino acids. The CDR3 coding sequence is TGCGCCAGCAGCTTAGGGACTAGCAATGAGCAGTTCTTC. Amino acid sequence: CASSLGTSNEQFF.

The V gene is TRBV28, the J gene TRBJ2-3; either TRBD1 or TRBD2 may supply D (6 bases each). From germline, CDR1 is MDHEN and CDR2 SYDVKM. This CDR3 contains 16 residues. Trimming stripped 5 bases from V and 4 bases from J, with 19 bases between. The CDR3 nucleotides are TGTGCCAGCAGTCCCCGGTGGGGGGCGAGAGCAGATACGCAGTATTTT. Residues: CASSPRWGARADTQYF.

The genes are TRBV25-1 and TRBJ2-5, with D possibly TRBD2 on 5 matching bases. Germline values: CDR1 MGHDK, CDR2 SYGVNS. CDR3 size: 14 residues. Trimming removed 0 bases at V and 7 bases at J, with 12 bases between. CDR3 sequence: CASSEYGGLGTQYF. In DNA form, the CDR3 reads TGTGCCAGCAGTGAATATGGCGGGTTGGGGACCCAGTACTTC.

The chain couples TRBV4-1 to TRBJ2-2, with 7 bases matching TRBD1. The junction had 5 bases not matched to a gene; V was cut back by 4 bases and J by 3 bases. The V gene's germline CDR1 is MGHRA and CDR2 YSYEKL. This CDR3 is built from 15 residues. DNA for the CDR3: TGCGCCAGCAGCCTTGGACAGGCGCACACCGGGGAGCTGTTTTTT. It codes for CASSLGQAHTGELFF.